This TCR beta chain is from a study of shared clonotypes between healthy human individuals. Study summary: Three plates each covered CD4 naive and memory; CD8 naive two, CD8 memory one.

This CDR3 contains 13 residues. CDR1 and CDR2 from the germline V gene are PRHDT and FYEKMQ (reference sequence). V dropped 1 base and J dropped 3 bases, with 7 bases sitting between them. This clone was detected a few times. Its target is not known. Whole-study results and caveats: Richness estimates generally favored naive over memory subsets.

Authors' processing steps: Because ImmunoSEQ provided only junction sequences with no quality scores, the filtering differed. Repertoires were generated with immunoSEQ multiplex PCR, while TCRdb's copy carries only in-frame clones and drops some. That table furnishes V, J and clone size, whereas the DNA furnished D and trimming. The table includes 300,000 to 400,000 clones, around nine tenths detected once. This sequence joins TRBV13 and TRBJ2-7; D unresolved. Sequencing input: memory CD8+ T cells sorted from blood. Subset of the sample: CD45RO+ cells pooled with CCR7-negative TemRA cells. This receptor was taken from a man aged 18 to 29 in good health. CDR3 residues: CASSLETGYEQYF. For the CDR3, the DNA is TGTGCCAGCAGCTTAGAGACGGGCTACGAGCAGTACTTC.